This section outlines one TCR beta chain sequence together with its context. Its cognate antigen is unknown. CDR1 is SGHKS, CDR2 YYEKEE, per germline (reference sequence). V lost 3 bases to trimming and J lost 2 bases; unmatched junction nucleotides: 2. The CDR3 runs to 14 residues. The source of the sample is a study of CD8 T cells in ankylosing spondylitis. Findings and limits, study-wide: In peripheral blood, disease-linked CD8+ clones occurred at relatively low frequencies.

MiXCR, applied by TCRdb to the 5' RACE reads, yields one record per CDR3 protein. The sample has roughly 130,000 distinct CDR3 sequences, roughly an eighth seen once. Sequenced material: blood, either unsorted or a sorted T cell fraction (not recorded which). The sequence came from a female donor with ankylosing spondylitis or in good health (not recorded which). V gene TRBV5-5 combines with J gene TRBJ1-1; 9 bases match TRBD1. CDR3 protein: CASSSDRGNTEAFF. In DNA form, the CDR3 reads TGTGCCAGCAGCTCGGACAGGGGTAACACTGAAGCTTTCTTT. The full variable domain, completed using reference TRBV5-5 and TRBJ1-1, is DAGVTQSPTHLIKTRGQQVTLRCSPISGHKSVSWYQQVLGQGPQFIFQYYEKEERGRGNFPDRFSARQFPNYSSELNVNALLLGDSALYLCASSSDRGNTEAFFGQGTRLTVV.